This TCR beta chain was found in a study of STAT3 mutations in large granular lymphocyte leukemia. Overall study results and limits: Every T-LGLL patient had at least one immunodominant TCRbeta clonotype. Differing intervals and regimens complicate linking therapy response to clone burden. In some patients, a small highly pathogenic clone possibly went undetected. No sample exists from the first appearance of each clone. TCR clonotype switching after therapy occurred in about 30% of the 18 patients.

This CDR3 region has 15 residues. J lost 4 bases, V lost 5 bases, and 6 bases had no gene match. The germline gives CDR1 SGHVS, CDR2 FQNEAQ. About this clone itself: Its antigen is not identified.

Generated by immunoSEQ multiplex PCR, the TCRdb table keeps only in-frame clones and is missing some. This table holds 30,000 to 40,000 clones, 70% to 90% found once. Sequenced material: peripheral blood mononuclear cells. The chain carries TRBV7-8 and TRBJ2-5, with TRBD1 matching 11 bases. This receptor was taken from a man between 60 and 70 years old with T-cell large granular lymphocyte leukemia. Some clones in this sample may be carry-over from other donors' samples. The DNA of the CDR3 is TGTGCCAGCAGCATCGGACAGGGGGCCGGAGAGACCCAGTACTTC. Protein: CASSIGQGAGETQYF.